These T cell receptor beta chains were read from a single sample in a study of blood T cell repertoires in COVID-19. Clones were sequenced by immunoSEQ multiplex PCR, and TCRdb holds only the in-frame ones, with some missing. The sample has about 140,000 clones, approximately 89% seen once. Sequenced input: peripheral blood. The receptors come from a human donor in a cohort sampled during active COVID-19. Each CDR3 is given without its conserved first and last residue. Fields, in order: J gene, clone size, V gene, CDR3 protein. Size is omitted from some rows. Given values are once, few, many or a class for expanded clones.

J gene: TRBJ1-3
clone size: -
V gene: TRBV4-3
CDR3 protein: ASSQDKGVRNTIY

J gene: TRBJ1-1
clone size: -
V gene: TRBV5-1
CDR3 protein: ASSPGEVDLTEAF

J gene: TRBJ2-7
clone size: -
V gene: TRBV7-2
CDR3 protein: ASSLYFQGFDEQY

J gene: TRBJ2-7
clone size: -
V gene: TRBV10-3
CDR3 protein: AISNRGSYEQY

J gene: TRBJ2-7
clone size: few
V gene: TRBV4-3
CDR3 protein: ASSLSLSRGASREQY

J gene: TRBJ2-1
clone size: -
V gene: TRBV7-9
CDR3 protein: ASSPIRGGIYNEQF

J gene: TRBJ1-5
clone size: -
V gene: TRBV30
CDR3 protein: AWSTGTSLHSNQPQH

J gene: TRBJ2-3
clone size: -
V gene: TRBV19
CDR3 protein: ASGTSGGITDTQY

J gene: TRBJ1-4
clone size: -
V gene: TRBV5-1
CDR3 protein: ASSLAGGANEKLF

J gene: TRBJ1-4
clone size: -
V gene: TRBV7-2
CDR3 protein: ASKDSPNEKLF

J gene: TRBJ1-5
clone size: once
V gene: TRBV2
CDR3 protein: ASRINRANQPQH

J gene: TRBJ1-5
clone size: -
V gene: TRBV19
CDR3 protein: ASSTYRADQPQH

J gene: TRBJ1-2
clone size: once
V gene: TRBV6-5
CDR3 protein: ASSDRGDWGYT

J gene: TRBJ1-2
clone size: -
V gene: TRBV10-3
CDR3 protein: ATAFQGRSNYGYT

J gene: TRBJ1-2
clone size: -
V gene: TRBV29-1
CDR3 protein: SVENDSLYGYT

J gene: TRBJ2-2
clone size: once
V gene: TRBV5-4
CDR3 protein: ASSTLAGNTGELF

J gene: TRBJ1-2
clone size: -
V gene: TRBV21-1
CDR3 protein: ASIPRGGPYGYT

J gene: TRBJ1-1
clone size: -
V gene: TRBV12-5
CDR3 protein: ASGLVVGTGEINTEAF

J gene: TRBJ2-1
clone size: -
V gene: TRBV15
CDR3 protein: ATSRDSLAGASPQF

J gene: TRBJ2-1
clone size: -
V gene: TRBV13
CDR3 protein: ASSLGPRTKGDEQF

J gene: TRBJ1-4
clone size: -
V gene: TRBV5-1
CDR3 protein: ASSVARFEGKLF